A selection of T cell receptor beta chains follows, all from one sample in a study of T-cell memory formation after mild COVID-19. TCRdb independently ran MiXCR on the 5' RACE reads; one entry per CDR3 protein. The sample lists about 470,000 distinct CDR3 sequences, approximately 18% occurring once. The material sequenced was PBMCs or a T cell subset sorted from them (not recorded which). The receptors shown here come from an adult woman who had mild COVID-19 (a few samples of this study predate the infection). Cell type and time point are not known. CDR3s include the opening cysteine and the closing phenylalanine or tryptophan. The D gene is left open where the match is weak. The listing skips clone size in some rows; elsewhere it reads once, few, many or a size class.

J gene	clone size	V gene	D gene	CDR3 protein	CDR3 DNA
TRBJ2-1	.	TRBV5-4	.	CASYLRGLANNNEQFF	TGTGCCAGCTATCTGAGGGGGCTAGCGAATAACAATGAGCAGTTCTTC
TRBJ2-2	few	TRBV7-6	.	CASSLVDTRELFF	TGTGCCAGCAGCTTGGTGGACACAAGGGAGCTGTTTTTT
TRBJ2-5	.	TRBV20-1	.	CSALHGKETQYF	TGCAGTGCCCTTCATGGGAAAGAGACCCAGTACTTC
TRBJ2-7	few	TRBV3-1	.	CASSQGSRMGDYEQYF	TGTGCCAGCAGCCAAGGGTCGCGGATGGGGGACTACGAGCAGTACTTC
TRBJ2-1	few	TRBV11-3	TRBD1	CASSLGAGGHEQFF	TGTGCCAGCAGCTTAGGGGCAGGGGGCCATGAGCAGTTCTTC
TRBJ2-1	few	TRBV4-1	.	CASSQDPPSYNEQFF	TGCGCCAGCAGCCAAGATCCCCCTAGCTACAATGAGCAGTTCTTC
TRBJ1-4	.	TRBV19	TRBD1	CASMPGTAVNEKLFF	TGTGCCAGTATGCCGGGGACAGCAGTTAATGAAAAACTGTTTTTT
TRBJ2-5	few	TRBV7-7	TRBD1	CASSRTGGEETQYF	TGTGCCAGCAGCCGGACAGGGGGGGAAGAGACCCAGTACTTC
TRBJ1-1	.	TRBV12-3/TRBV12-4	.	CASSLGGRFTEAFF	TGTGCCAGCAGTTTGGGGGGGCGGTTCACTGAAGCTTTCTTT
TRBJ2-3	many	TRBV5-1	TRBD2	CASSLLAGTDTQYF	TGTGCCAGCAGCTTACTAGCGGGCACAGATACGCAGTATTTT
TRBJ2-1	few	TRBV9	.	CASSVGGTLNEQFF	TGTGCCAGCAGCGTGGGCGGGACTCTGAATGAGCAGTTCTTC
TRBJ1-3	.	TRBV12-3/TRBV12-4	.	CASSPTGNTIYF	TGTGCCAGCAGCCCTACGGGAAACACCATATATTTT
TRBJ2-1	.	TRBV24-1	TRBD2	CAAETSGSLNEQFF	TGTGCCGCCGAGACTAGCGGGAGTCTCAATGAGCAGTTCTTC
TRBJ1-1	few	TRBV4-3	.	CASSQTLGQGEAFF	TGCGCCAGCAGCCAAACCCTCGGGCAGGGGGAAGCTTTCTTT
TRBJ1-1	many	TRBV12-3/TRBV12-4	.	CASSLGQLEAFF	TGTGCCAGCAGTTTAGGACAACTAGAAGCTTTCTTT
TRBJ1-5	.	TRBV20-1	.	CSARVPGEAQPQHF	TGCAGTGCTAGGGTACCGGGGGAGGCTCAGCCCCAGCATTTT
TRBJ2-1	.	TRBV10-3	TRBD1	CAISGTGKGGEQFF	TGTGCCATCAGTGGGACAGGGAAGGGTGGTGAGCAGTTCTTC
TRBJ1-2	.	TRBV10-3	.	CAISESLFRGYTF	TGTGCCATCAGTGAGTCATTGTTTAGGGGCTACACCTTC
TRBJ2-1	.	TRBV12-3/TRBV12-4	TRBD2	CASSFLIVAGADEQFF	TGTGCCAGCAGTTTTCTCATCGTTGCGGGAGCTGATGAGCAGTTCTTC
TRBJ1-4	few	TRBV5-4	.	CASSLDRASNEKLFF	TGTGCCAGCAGCTTGGACAGGGCTTCTAATGAAAAACTGTTTTTT
TRBJ2-3	.	TRBV5-1	.	CASSLVLSDTQYF	TGCGCCAGCAGCTTGGTTTTGTCAGATACGCAGTATTTT
TRBJ1-2	.	TRBV27	TRBD1	CASSNRDRLGYTF	TGTGCCAGCAGTAACCGGGACAGGCTTGGCTACACCTTC
TRBJ2-1	.	TRBV7-6	.	CASSTLGGPYNEQFF	TGTGCCAGCAGTACCCTAGGGGGGCCCTACAATGAGCAGTTCTTC
TRBJ2-7	.	TRBV20-1	.	CSASGLHYEQYF	TGCAGTGCTTCGGGACTCCACTACGAGCAGTACTTC
TRBJ2-7	.	TRBV12-3/TRBV12-4	.	CASREGNEQYF	TGTGCCAGCCGCGAGGGCAACGAGCAGTACTTC
TRBJ2-1	few	TRBV27	TRBD1	CASSLPGQEVF	TGTGCCAGCAGTCTTCCGGGACAGGAGGTCTTC
TRBJ2-1	.	TRBV19	TRBD2	CATRSLAGDYNEQFF	TGTGCCACCAGATCGTTAGCGGGCGACTACAATGAGCAGTTCTTC
TRBJ2-1	few	TRBV18	.	CASSQLRDGEFF	TGTGCCAGCTCCCAACTCCGGGACGGTGAGTTCTTC
TRBJ2-7	few	TRBV25-1	.	CASSESRGRNEQYF	TGTGCCAGCAGTGAATCGCGGGGGCGCAACGAGCAGTACTTC
TRBJ2-7	few	TRBV7-9	TRBD1	CASSRKAGTGGNEQYF	TGTGCCAGCAGTAGAAAAGCCGGGACAGGGGGCAACGAGCAGTACTTC
TRBJ2-1	.	TRBV30	.	CAWNEGLREFF	TGTGCCTGGAACGAGGGCCTCAGGGAATTCTTC
TRBJ1-2	.	TRBV4-2	.	CASGGLRANYGYTF	TGTGCCAGCGGGGGGCTCAGAGCTAACTATGGCTACACCTTC
TRBJ1-4	once	TRBV24-1	.	CATSAAGGDREKLFF	TGTGCCACCAGTGCAGCAGGCGGAGATCGTGAAAAACTGTTTTTT
TRBJ2-1	.	TRBV2	.	CASSREGATYNEQFF	TGTGCCAGCTCTAGGGAGGGGGCCACCTACAATGAGCAGTTCTTC
TRBJ2-1	many	TRBV5-1	.	CASSLVQSSYNEQFF	TGCGCCAGCAGCTTGGTACAGAGCTCCTACAATGAGCAGTTCTTC
TRBJ1-1	.	TRBV12-3/TRBV12-4	.	CASSPLGGGNTEAFF	TGTGCCAGCAGTCCCTTGGGGGGGGGGAACACTGAAGCTTTCTTT
TRBJ1-1	few	TRBV7-6	.	CASSLGHSNTEAFF	TGTGCCAGCAGCTTGGGACACTCGAACACTGAAGCTTTCTTT
TRBJ2-2	.	TRBV19	.	CASSISGQLTGELFF	TGTGCCAGTAGTATCTCCGGACAGTTAACCGGGGAGCTGTTTTTT
TRBJ2-3	.	TRBV11-2	TRBD2	CASSLQSGRTDTQYF	TGTGCCAGCAGCTTACAAAGCGGGAGGACAGATACGCAGTATTTT
TRBJ1-1	.	TRBV5-4	.	CASSFLGRPEAFF	TGTGCCAGCAGCTTCTTGGGTCGCCCTGAAGCTTTCTTT
TRBJ2-3	.	TRBV20-1	.	CSAPYGADTDTQYF	TGCAGTGCTCCCTACGGGGCGGACACAGATACGCAGTATTTT
TRBJ2-1	few	TRBV5-4	TRBD2	CASTLDSSGYNEQFF	TGTGCCAGCACCTTGGATTCTAGCGGATACAATGAGCAGTTCTTC
TRBJ2-2	.	TRBV20-1	TRBD2	CSARTSGNTGELFF	TGCAGTGCTCGGACTAGCGGAAACACCGGGGAGCTGTTTTTT
TRBJ2-7	few	TRBV20-1	.	CRARRTPSSYEQYF	TGCAGGGCCCGGCGGACTCCGAGCTCCTACGAGCAGTACTTC
TRBJ2-7	few	TRBV29-1	TRBD1	CSVVRQGSTYEQYF	TGCAGCGTCGTGCGACAGGGGTCAACCTACGAGCAGTACTTC
TRBJ2-5	.	TRBV7-6	.	CASSLEAGVSQETQYF	TGTGCCAGCAGCTTAGAGGCAGGCGTCAGTCAAGAGACCCAGTACTTC
TRBJ1-4	.	TRBV5-5	.	CASSLVGGKLFF	TGTGCCAGCAGCTTGGTAGGGGGAAAACTGTTTTTT
TRBJ2-3	.	TRBV12-3/TRBV12-4	.	CASSFDRKLPTDTQYF	TGTGCCAGCAGTTTTGACAGAAAGCTACCCACAGATACGCAGTATTTT
TRBJ1-1	few	TRBV30	.	CAWSVWGENTEAFF	TGTGCCTGGAGTGTTTGGGGAGAGAACACTGAAGCTTTCTTT
TRBJ2-1	.	TRBV7-3	TRBD2	CASGGAGRGEQFF	TGTGCCAGCGGGGGAGCGGGACGGGGTGAGCAGTTCTTC
TRBJ1-2	few	TRBV25-1	.	CASTWGYGYTF	TGTGCCAGCACCTGGGGGTATGGCTACACCTTC